A selection of T cell receptor beta chains follows, all from one sample in a study of blood T cell repertoires in COVID-19. Clones were read by immunoSEQ multiplex PCR, and TCRdb kept only the in-frame ones, dropping some. The data hold 200,000 to 300,000 clones, with around four fifths observed a single time. Sequences were obtained from peripheral blood. Receptor source: a woman aged 55-70 years with active or convalescent COVID-19. The CDR3 runs from the conserved cysteine through the conserved F or W. The order of the fields is V gene, D gene, J gene, CDR3 DNA, CDR3 protein. D genes are given only for firm matches.

V: TRBV11-3
D: TRBD2
J: TRBJ2-1
DNA: TGTGCCAGCAGCTTAGATCTAACCGGGGGGTCCGGTGAGCAGTTCTTC
CDR3: CASSLDLTGGSGEQFF

V: TRBV5-1
D: -
J: TRBJ2-5
DNA: TGCGCCAGCAGCCCTGGACAGCTTACAGAGACCCAGTACTTC
CDR3: CASSPGQLTETQYF

V: TRBV11-3
D: -
J: TRBJ2-3
DNA: TGTGCCAGCAGCTTAGATATACAGGGAAGCACAGATACGCAGTATTTT
CDR3: CASSLDIQGSTDTQYF

V: TRBV19
D: -
J: TRBJ2-7
DNA: TGTGCCAGTAGTATTCCAGGGGCCTTCGGCGAGCAGTACTTC
CDR3: CASSIPGAFGEQYF

V: TRBV28
D: TRBD2
J: TRBJ2-1
DNA: TGTGCCAGCATTTTTAGCGGGAAGTTCGGCGATGAGCAGTTCTTC
CDR3: CASIFSGKFGDEQFF

V: TRBV5-1
D: -
J: TRBJ1-1
DNA: TGCGCCAGCAGCTTAAACGGGGGGACTGAAGCTTTCTTT
CDR3: CASSLNGGTEAFF

V: TRBV7-2
D: TRBD2
J: TRBJ2-7
DNA: TGTGCCAGCAGTGGACTAGCGGGCCCCTACGAGCAGTACTTC
CDR3: CASSGLAGPYEQYF

V: TRBV12-3/TRBV12-4
D: -
J: TRBJ1-1
DNA: TGTGCCAGCAGTGACAGACAGAACACTGAAGCTTTCTTT
CDR3: CASSDRQNTEAFF

V: TRBV11-1
D: -
J: TRBJ1-1
DNA: TGTGCCAGCAGCTTATGGACTGGGAGAGCTTTCTTT
CDR3: CASSLWTGRAFF

V: TRBV24-1
D: -
J: TRBJ1-5
DNA: TGTGCCACCAGCCACCCGGGGAGTAATCAGCCCCAGCATTTT
CDR3: CATSHPGSNQPQHF

V: TRBV5-1
D: TRBD2
J: TRBJ2-3
DNA: TGCGCCAGCAGCTTGGAGGGCGGGGGGGCCACAGATACGCAGTATTTT
CDR3: CASSLEGGGATDTQYF

V: TRBV5-1
D: -
J: TRBJ1-1
DNA: TGCGCCAGCAGCTTTTCTTACGGGACATTGGGAAACACTGAAGCTTTCTTT
CDR3: CASSFSYGTLGNTEAFF

V: TRBV7-8
D: TRBD1
J: TRBJ2-1
DNA: TGTGCCAGCAGCTTGATAGACAGGGCGTATGAGCAGTTCTTC
CDR3: CASSLIDRAYEQFF

V: TRBV27
D: TRBD1
J: TRBJ2-7
DNA: TGTGCCAGGCTACTGGACAGGGTTATTTCCTACGAGCAGTACTTC
CDR3: CARLLDRVISYEQYF

V: TRBV5-5
D: -
J: TRBJ2-5
DNA: TGTGCCAGCAGCTTGGAAGGGGATGAAGAGACCCAGTACTTC
CDR3: CASSLEGDEETQYF